Listed here is a single T cell receptor (beta chain). This sample stems from a study of T cell changes during pregnancy in multiple sclerosis. Assay: immunoSEQ multiplex PCR; the TCRdb copy retains only in-frame clones and omits some. Altogether tens of thousands of clones are present, roughly nine tenths being singletons, with the ten largest covering 0.38%. V lost 3 bases to trimming and J lost 1 base; unmatched junction nucleotides: 8. The CDR3 contains 17 residues. The germline gives CDR1 MGHRA, CDR2 YSYEKL. The chain carries TRBV4-1 and TRBJ2-5, with 10 nucleotides matching TRBD2. The sample in question was CD4+ T cells from peripheral blood mononuclear cells, obtained in the third trimester of pregnancy. The source of this sequence is a female donor with multiple sclerosis, enrolled in a pregnancy study. In DNA form, the CDR3 reads TGCGCCAGCAGCCACCCCAGCGGGAGGGCCGGCCAAGAGACCCAGTACTTC. This encodes CASSHPSGRAGQETQYF.